The rows below give T cell receptor beta chains drawn from one sample of a study of blood T cell repertoires in COVID-19. Profiled with immunoSEQ multiplex PCR; TCRdb holds only in-frame clones, not every one. The repertoire consists of about 75,000 clones, with roughly nine tenths occurring once and the leading ten covering just over 2.5%. Input material: peripheral blood. The receptors come from a human donor in a cohort sampled during active COVID-19. CDR3s include the opening cysteine and the closing phenylalanine or tryptophan. The D gene is left open where the match is weak. Size is omitted from some rows. Given values are once, few, many or a class for expanded clones.

TRBV19,TRBJ1-1,.,.,13,CASTTGSPTEAFF,TGTGCCAGTACAACAGGGAGTCCCACTGAAGCTTTCTTT
TRBV4-1,TRBJ1-4,.,.,16,CASSQGTQGTNEKLFF,TGCGCCAGCAGCCAAGGAACCCAGGGGACTAATGAAAAACTGTTTTTT
TRBV18,TRBJ1-2,.,.,14,CASSPQPGYYGYTF,TGTGCCAGCTCACCACAGCCAGGATATTATGGCTACACCTTC
TRBV7-9,TRBJ1-3,TRBD1,.,15,CASSSDRGRGNTIYF,TGTGCCAGCAGCTCAGACAGGGGCCGGGGAAACACCATATATTTT
TRBV6-5,TRBJ1-5,.,.,14,CASSWGRELGAQHF,TGTGCCAGCAGTTGGGGGCGGGAGCTTGGAGCCCAGCATTTT
TRBV5-8,TRBJ1-5,TRBD1,.,15,CASRDRTGRNQPQHF,TGTGCCAGCAGGGACCGGACAGGACGCAATCAGCCCCAGCATTTT
TRBV19,TRBJ2-3,.,.,14,CATSELRPLGTQYF,TGTGCCACAAGCGAGCTCCGTCCGTTGGGTACGCAGTATTTT
TRBV28,TRBJ1-1,.,once,14,CASSSLPGRTEAFF,TGTGCCAGCAGTTCCCTCCCGGGTCGCACTGAAGCTTTCTTT
TRBV4-1,TRBJ2-7,TRBD2,.,16,CASSPASGGPSYEQYF,TGCGCCAGCAGCCCGGCGAGCGGGGGTCCCTCCTACGAGCAGTACTTC
TRBV4-3,TRBJ2-1,TRBD2,.,19,CASSQVGLAGGPWGNEQFF,TGCGCCAGCAGCCAAGTTGGACTAGCGGGAGGGCCGTGGGGAAATGAGCAGTTCTTC
TRBV19,TRBJ1-2,.,.,12,CASSFVGQGITF,.
TRBV5-1,TRBJ2-3,TRBD2,.,16,CASSPLAGGPSDTQYF,TGCGCCAGCAGCCCTCTTGCGGGAGGGCCAAGTGATACGCAGTATTTT